Listed below are T cell receptor beta chains from one sample, sequenced in a study of blood T cell repertoires in COVID-19. The method was immunoSEQ multiplex PCR; TCRdb's version includes in-frame clones alone and lacks a portion of them. The table shows over 200,000 clones, with around 88% occurring only once. The sequenced sample consisted of peripheral blood. All receptors come from a woman under 40 who had recovered from COVID-19. The CDR3 runs from the conserved cysteine through the conserved F or W. A D gene is named only where the DNA matches it firmly. Clone size, where shown, is once, few, many, or a class for clones that have expanded.

clone_size d_call j_call cdr3_length v_call cdr3_nt cdr3_aa
NA NA TRBJ1-1 15 TRBV9 TGTGCCAGCAGCGCTTATGACTCGCCAGGGACTGAAGCTTTCTTT CASSAYDSPGTEAFF
NA NA TRBJ1-2 13 TRBV5-4 TGTGCCAGCAGCGTGACAGCTAACTATGGCTACACCTTC CASSVTANYGYTF
NA NA TRBJ2-5 14 TRBV18 TGTGCCAGCTCAAGGCAAAGGGGCCGAGAGACCCAGTACTTC CASSRQRGRETQYF
NA NA TRBJ2-2 12 TRBV3-1/TRBV3-2 TGTGCCAGCAGCCAAGGAGCCGGGGAGCTGTTTTTT CASSQGAGELFF
NA NA TRBJ2-7 13 TRBV5-5 TGTGCCAGCAGCTTGGCAGTCCCCTACGAGCAGTACTTC CASSLAVPYEQYF
NA NA TRBJ2-5 16 TRBV7-2 TGTGCCAGCAGCTTAATCCCTGGACAGCTCGATGAGACCCAGTACTTC CASSLIPGQLDETQYF
NA NA TRBJ1-1 14 TRBV25-1 TGTGCCAGCAATGGACAGAATATGAACACTGAAGCTTTCTTT CASNGQNMNTEAFF
NA NA TRBJ2-7 12 TRBV6-1 TGTGCCAGCAGTGAAACTTACCGCGAGCAGTACTTC CASSETYREQYF
NA NA TRBJ2-3 16 TRBV5-6 TGTGCCAGCAGCCCCAACCCCGGACAGACCACAGATACGCAGTATTTT CASSPNPGQTTDTQYF
NA NA TRBJ2-5 12 TRBV12-3/TRBV12-4 TGTGCCAGTGCAACAGGGACCGAGACCCAGTACTTC CASATGTETQYF
NA NA TRBJ1-2 13 TRBV11-1 TGTGCCAGCAGCTTCCCGGGACAACATGGCTACACCTTC CASSFPGQHGYTF
NA TRBD1 TRBJ2-1 15 TRBV4-1 TGCGCCAGCAGCCCGAAGGGACAGGGGGTGGGTGAGCAGTTCTTC CASSPKGQGVGEQFF
NA TRBD1 TRBJ2-1 17 TRBV10-2 TGCGCCAGCAGTCTAATGGGACAGGGTCATAAGCACAATGAGCAGTTCTTC CASSLMGQGHKHNEQFF
NA NA TRBJ2-7 13 TRBV19 TGTGCCAGTAGTGCCGGACTGAGTTACGAGCAGTACTTC CASSAGLSYEQYF
NA TRBD1 TRBJ2-1 16 TRBV7-6 TGTGCCAGCAGCCGACTTATGGGACAGGAGAGGTATGAGCAGTTCTTC CASSRLMGQERYEQFF
few TRBD1 TRBJ1-4 15 TRBV18 TGTGCCAGCTCACCAAGTTACAGGGGCGCAGAGGATCTGTTTTTT CASSPSYRGAEDLFF
NA NA TRBJ1-2 13 TRBV18 TGTGCCAGCTCACCAGGAGAAAACTATGGCTACACCTTC CASSPGENYGYTF
NA TRBD1 TRBJ1-1 15 TRBV4-2 TGTGCCAGCAGCTTCCGGACAGGGAAGGGTACTGAAGCTTTCTTT CASSFRTGKGTEAFF
once NA TRBJ2-1 15 TRBV28 TGTGCCAGCAGTTTATCTACCTACTCCTACAATGAGCAGTTCTTC CASSLSTYSYNEQFF
once NA TRBJ2-7 13 TRBV5-6 TGTGCCAGCAGCTTTGCAGGAGGGTCCGAGCAGTACTTC CASSFAGGSEQYF
NA NA TRBJ1-2 17 TRBV5-1 TGCGCCAGCAGCTTGTATAGGGAGAGGGGGTGGGACTATGGCTACACCTTC CASSLYRERGWDYGYTF
NA TRBD1 TRBJ1-1 14 TRBV3-1/TRBV3-2 TGTGCCAGCAGCCGGGGACAGGCGAACACTGAAGCTTTCTTT CASSRGQANTEAFF
once NA TRBJ1-2 13 TRBV5-5 TGTGCCAGCAGCTCAGACACTAACTATGGCTACACCTTC CASSSDTNYGYTF
NA TRBD1 TRBJ1-2 15 TRBV27 TGTGCCAGCAGTAACCGACAGGGCCTGAACTATGGCTACACCTTC CASSNRQGLNYGYTF
NA TRBD2 TRBJ2-2 17 TRBV2 TGTGCCAGCAGTTCTCTAGCGGGGGGGCCAAACACCGGGGAGCTGTTTTTT CASSSLAGGPNTGELFF
many TRBD2 TRBJ2-1 17 TRBV7-2 TGTGCCAGCAGCCCCGGGGTGCTAGCGGAGGCCTACAATGAGCAGTTCTTC CASSPGVLAEAYNEQFF
NA TRBD1 TRBJ1-2 16 TRBV4-1 TGCGCCAGCAGCCAAGATCGGGACAGCCCTAACTATGGCTACACCTTC CASSQDRDSPNYGYTF
once TRBD1 TRBJ1-5 17 TRBV28 TGTGCCAGCAGTTTGTGGGCAGGGGGCGGAGGCAATCAGCCCCAGCATTTT CASSLWAGGGGNQPQHF
NA NA TRBJ2-3 15 TRBV27 TGTGCCAGCAGTACCCTCCAGGTGCCCACAGATACGCAGTATTTT CASSTLQVPTDTQYF
NA TRBD2 TRBJ2-1 16 TRBV7-2 TGTGCCAGCAGCTTCTCGGGGGGGAGCTCCTACAATGAGCAGTTCTTC CASSFSGGSSYNEQFF
few NA TRBJ2-6 15 TRBV5-1 TGCGCCAGCAGCCAATTGAGCTCTGGGGCCAACGTCCTGACTTTC CASSQLSSGANVLTF
NA TRBD1 TRBJ1-6 17 TRBV3-1/TRBV3-2 TGTGCCAGCAGCCAAAACACGGGACAGATCATTTCAACACCCCTCCACTTT CASSQNTGQIISTPLHF
NA TRBD1 TRBJ1-2 13 TRBV7-3 TGTGCCAGCAGCCTTACAGGGGGGGATGGCTACACCTTC CASSLTGGDGYTF
NA NA TRBJ2-1 16 TRBV12-5 TGTGCTAGTGGTTTGGTACTAGTGCGCTCCTACAATGAGCAGTTCTTC CASGLVLVRSYNEQFF
NA TRBD1 TRBJ2-1 14 TRBV29-1 TGCAGCGTTGAAACGACAGGGGCCGAGGACGAGCAGTTCTTC CSVETTGAEDEQFF
once TRBD2 TRBJ2-1 14 TRBV2 TGTGCCAGCGGAAAGCGGGGGCTTGACAATGAGCAGTTCTTC CASGKRGLDNEQFF
few NA TRBJ2-7 14 TRBV7-9 TGTGCCAGCAGCTTAACACAGGGAGGGGACGAGCAGTACTTC CASSLTQGGDEQYF
NA NA TRBJ1-2 14 TRBV5-4 TGTGCCAGCAGCTTGAGGGGCCAAAACTATGGCTACACCTTC CASSLRGQNYGYTF
NA TRBD1 TRBJ2-2 18 TRBV3-1/TRBV3-2 TGTGCCAGCAGCCTATATAACCAACAGGGGGGGAACACCGGGGAGCTGTTTTTT CASSLYNQQGGNTGELFF
NA TRBD2 TRBJ2-1 15 TRBV10-2 TGCGCCAGCAGTGAGTCCGTAGCGGGGGCGGATGAGCAGTTCTTC CASSESVAGADEQFF